This T cell receptor beta chain was sequenced during a study of control samples from healthy donors and cancer patients. Repertoires were generated with immunoSEQ multiplex PCR, while TCRdb's copy carries only in-frame clones and drops some. The repertoire holds roughly 200,000 clones, with roughly 94% as singletons. The CDR3 has 21 residues. Germline V CDR1 and CDR2: SEHNR, FQNEAQ (reference sequence). V dropped 5 bases and J dropped 0; count of bases not matched to a gene: 20. This TCR was sampled from a man aged 50-59 years in good health. The sample was blood. The chain has TRBV7-9 and TRBJ1-1; 11 nucleotides match TRBD1. CDR3 bases: TGTGCCAGCAGCACTCTCGGACAGGGGGCGATTTCCTCAGGGATGAACACTGAAGCTTTCTTT. As protein: CASSTLGQGAISSGMNTEAFF.